Following are 5 T cell receptor beta chains from one sample sequenced in a study of blood T cell repertoires in COVID-19. Data came from immunoSEQ multiplex PCR; TCRdb stores just in-frame clones and leaves some out. The table includes about 63,000 clones, roughly 77% detected once. The sample taken for sequencing was peripheral blood. The receptors shown here come from a man aged 55 to 70 with COVID-19, enrolled during active disease.

This chain links TRBV7-3 with TRBJ2-1; TRBD2 agrees at 8 bases. CDR3 length: 14 residues. Germline V gene lookup returns CDR1 SGHTA and CDR2 FQGTGA. V lost 2 bases, J lost 8 bases, and 5 bases stayed unmatched. The CDR3 sequence: CASSLRAGAHEQFF. The CDR3 coding sequence is TGTGCCAGCAGCTTACGAGCGGGAGCCCATGAGCAGTTCTTC.

V gene TRBV27 combines with J gene TRBJ2-7, with a weak D call TRBD1 (5 bases). The length of the CDR3 is 16 residues. From germline, CDR1 is MNHEY and CDR2 SMNVEV (reference sequence). V was shortened by 2 bases and J by 5 bases, with 19 bases between the two germline ends. The CDR3 bases are TGTGCCAGCAGTTTAGGCAGGGTAGGTTATTTCAACGAGCAGTACTTC. Translation gives CASSLGRVGYFNEQYF.

The V call is TRBV5-1, the J call TRBJ1-1, with D uncertain. From germline, CDR1 is SGHRS and CDR2 YFSETQ. V was shortened by 0 bases and J by 3 bases, with 9 bases between the two germline ends. The CDR3 sequence is 14 residues long. In nucleotides, the CDR3 is TGCGCCAGCAGCTTGGCCCCAGATTACACTGAAGCTTTCTTT. It codes for CASSLAPDYTEAFF.

This CDR3 is CSVSAGEWETQYF. The CDR3 bases are TGCAGCGTTTCTGCAGGGGAGTGGGAGACCCAGTACTTC. The gene calls are TRBV29-1 and TRBJ2-5, with D maybe TRBD1 (6 bases). Germline assignment: CDR1 SQVTM and CDR2 ANQGSEA. CDR3 length equals 13 residues. Trimming took 5 bases from V and 5 from J, leaving 15 bases between them. Based on the CDR3 plus reference TRBV29-1 and TRBJ2-5, the full variable domain is SAVISQKPSRDICQRGTSLTIQCQVDSQVTMMFWYRQQPGQSLTLIATANQGSEATYESGFVIDKFPISRPNLTFSTLTVSNMSPEDSSIYLCSVSAGEWETQYFGPGTRLLVL.

The CDR3 DNA sequence: TGCGCCAGCAGCCCCACCATAGCCTCCTACGAGCAGTACTTC. Protein product: CASSPTIASYEQYF. This chain links TRBV4-3 with TRBJ2-7; no clear D. The V end lost 4 bases, the J end lost 0 bases, and 10 bases lay between the germline ends. This CDR3 comprises 14 residues. The germline V gene has CDR1 LGHNA and CDR2 YSLEER.